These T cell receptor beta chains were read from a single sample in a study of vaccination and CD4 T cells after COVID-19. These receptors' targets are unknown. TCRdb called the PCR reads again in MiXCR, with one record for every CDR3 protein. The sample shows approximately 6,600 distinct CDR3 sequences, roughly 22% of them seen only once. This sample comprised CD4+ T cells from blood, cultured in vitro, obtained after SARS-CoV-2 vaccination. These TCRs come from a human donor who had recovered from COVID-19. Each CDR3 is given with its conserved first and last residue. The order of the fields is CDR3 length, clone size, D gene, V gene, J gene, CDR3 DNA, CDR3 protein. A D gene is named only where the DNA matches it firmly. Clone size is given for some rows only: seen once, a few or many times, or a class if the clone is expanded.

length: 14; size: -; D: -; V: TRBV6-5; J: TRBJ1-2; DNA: TGTGCCAGCAGTTACTTGGGACACGCTTATGGCTACACCTTC; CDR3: CASSYLGHAYGYTF
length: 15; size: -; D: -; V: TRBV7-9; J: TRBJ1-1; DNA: TGTGCCAGCAGCCTAACAGGGTATGATTTCACTGAAGCTTTCTTT; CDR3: CASSLTGYDFTEAFF
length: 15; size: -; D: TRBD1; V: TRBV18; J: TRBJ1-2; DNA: TGTGCCAGCTCAAACCGGGACAGGAGAGCATATGGCTACACCTTC; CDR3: CASSNRDRRAYGYTF
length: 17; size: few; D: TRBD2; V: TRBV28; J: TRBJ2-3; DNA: TGTGCCAGCAGTCCCTCGACTAGCCGACAGTTCACAGATACGCAGTATTTT; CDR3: CASSPSTSRQFTDTQYF
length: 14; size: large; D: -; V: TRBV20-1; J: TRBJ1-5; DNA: TGCAGTGCTAGGCGGGGTGGGAGCAATCAGCCCCAGCATTTT; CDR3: CSARRGGSNQPQHF
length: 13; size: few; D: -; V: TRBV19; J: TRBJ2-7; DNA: TGTGCCAGTAGTATGGGGGCGCGTTACGAGCAGTACTTC; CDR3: CASSMGARYEQYF
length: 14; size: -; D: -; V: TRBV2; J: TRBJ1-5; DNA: TGTGCCAGCAGTGGGACGGGAGGCAATCAGCCCCAGCATTTT; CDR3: CASSGTGGNQPQHF
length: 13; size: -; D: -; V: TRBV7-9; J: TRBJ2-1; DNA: TGTGCCAGCAGCCGCAGGGTGGGCAATGGGCAGTTCTTC; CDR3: CASSRRVGNGQFF
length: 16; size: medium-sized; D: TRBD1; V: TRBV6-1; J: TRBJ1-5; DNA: TGTGCCAGCAGCCCCGGGACAGGGCATAATAATCAGCCCCAGCATTTT; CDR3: CASSPGTGHNNQPQHF
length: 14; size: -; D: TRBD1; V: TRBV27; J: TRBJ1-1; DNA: TGTGCCAGCAGTTTACGCGGGACAGACGGGCAAGCTTTCTTT; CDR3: CASSLRGTDGQAFF
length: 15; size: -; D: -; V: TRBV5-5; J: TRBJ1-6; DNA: TGTGCCAGCAGCTTGGTGGAAGTAGGGAATTCACCCCTCCACTTT; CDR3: CASSLVEVGNSPLHF
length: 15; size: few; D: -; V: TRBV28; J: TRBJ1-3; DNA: TGTGCCAGCAGTGACCAGGGTGCGGCTGGAAACACCATATATTTT; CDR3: CASSDQGAAGNTIYF
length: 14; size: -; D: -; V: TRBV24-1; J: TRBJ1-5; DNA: TGTGCCACCAGTCAAACCCAATCTGGTCAGCCCCAGCATTTT; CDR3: CATSQTQSGQPQHF
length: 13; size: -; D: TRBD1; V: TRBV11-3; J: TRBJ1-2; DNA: TGTGCCAGCAGCTCGACAGGGGAACGGGGCTACACCTTC; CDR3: CASSSTGERGYTF
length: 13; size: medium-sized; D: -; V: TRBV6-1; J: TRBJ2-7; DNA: TGTGCCAGCAGCACACAACGCTCCTACGAGCAGTACTTC; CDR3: CASSTQRSYEQYF
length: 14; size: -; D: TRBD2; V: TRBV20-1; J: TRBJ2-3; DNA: TGCAGTGCTAGACGCGGGGGGGGCACAGATACGCAGTATTTT; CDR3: CSARRGGGTDTQYF
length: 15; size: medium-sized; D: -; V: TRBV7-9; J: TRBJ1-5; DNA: TGTGCCAGCAGCTTGGCAGGGCTGAGCAATCAGCCCCAGCATTTT; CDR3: CASSLAGLSNQPQHF
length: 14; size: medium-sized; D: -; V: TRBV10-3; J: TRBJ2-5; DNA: TGTGCCATCAGTGAGTCCGGAAACCAAGAGACCCAGTACTTC; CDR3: CAISESGNQETQYF
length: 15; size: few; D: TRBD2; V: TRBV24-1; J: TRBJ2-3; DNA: TGTGCCACCAGTGATGGCGGGGGGAACGCAGATACGCAGTATTTT; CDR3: CATSDGGGNADTQYF
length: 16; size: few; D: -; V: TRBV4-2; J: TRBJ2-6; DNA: TGTGCCAGCAGCCAAGATCAGGGTTCTGGGGCCAACGTCCTGACTTTC; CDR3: CASSQDQGSGANVLTF
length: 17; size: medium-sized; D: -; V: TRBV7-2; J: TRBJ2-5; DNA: TGTGCCAGCAGCTCCCCTGAGGGACAAACGGCCCAAGAGACCCAGTACTTC; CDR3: CASSSPEGQTAQETQYF
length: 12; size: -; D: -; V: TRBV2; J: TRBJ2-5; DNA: TGTGCCAGTACAGGCAAACAAGAGACCCAGTACTTC; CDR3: CASTGKQETQYF
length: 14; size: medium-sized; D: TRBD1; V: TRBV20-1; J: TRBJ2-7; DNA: TGCAGTGCTAGAGAAGGGGGCCGAGCCTACGAGCAGTACTTC; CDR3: CSAREGGRAYEQYF
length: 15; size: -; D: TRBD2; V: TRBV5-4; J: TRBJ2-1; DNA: TGTGCCAGCAGCTTGACTAGCGGGAGGGACAATGAGCAGTTCTTC; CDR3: CASSLTSGRDNEQFF
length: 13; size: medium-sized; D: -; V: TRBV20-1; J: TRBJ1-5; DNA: TGCAGTGCTCGGGACACTAGCAATCAGCCCCAGCATTTT; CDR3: CSARDTSNQPQHF
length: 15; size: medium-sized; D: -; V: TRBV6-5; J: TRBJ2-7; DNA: TGTGCCAGCAGTTACTCGATAGGGAAAGCCTACGAGCAGTACTTC; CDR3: CASSYSIGKAYEQYF
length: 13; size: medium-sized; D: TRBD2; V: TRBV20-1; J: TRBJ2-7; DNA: TGCAGTGCTAGAGTTAGCGGGGTCTACGAGCAGTACTTC; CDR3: CSARVSGVYEQYF
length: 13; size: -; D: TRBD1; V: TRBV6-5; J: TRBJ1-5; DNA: TGTGCCAGCAGTTACGACAGGGAACAGCCCCAGCATTTT; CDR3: CASSYDREQPQHF
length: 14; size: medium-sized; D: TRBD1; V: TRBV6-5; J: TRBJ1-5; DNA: TGTGCCAGCAGTTACGACAGGGGGAATCAGCCCCAGCATTTT; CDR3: CASSYDRGNQPQHF
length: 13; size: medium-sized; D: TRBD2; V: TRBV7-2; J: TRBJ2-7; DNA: TGTGCCAGCAGCTCCCGGGGGGGCTACGAGCAGTACTTC; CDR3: CASSSRGGYEQYF
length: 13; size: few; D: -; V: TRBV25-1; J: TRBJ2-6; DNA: TGTGCCAGCAGTGAATCTGGGGCCAACGTCCTGACTTTC; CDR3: CASSESGANVLTF
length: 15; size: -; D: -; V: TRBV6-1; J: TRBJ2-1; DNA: TGTGCCAGCGGCATGAGAAGGAGCGCCTGGGATGAGCAGTTCTTC; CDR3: CASGMRRSAWDEQFF
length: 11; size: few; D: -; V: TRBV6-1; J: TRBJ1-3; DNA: TGTGCCAGCAGCACTGGAAACACCATATATTTT; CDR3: CASSTGNTIYF
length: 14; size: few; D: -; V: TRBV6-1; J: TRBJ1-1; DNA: TGTGCCAGCAGACTAATCGGGGCCAACACTGAAGCTTTCTTT; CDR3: CASRLIGANTEAFF
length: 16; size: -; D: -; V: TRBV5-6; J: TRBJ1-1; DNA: TGTGCCAGCTCGGGGGGGCCGGGTATTATGAACACTGAAGCTTTCTTT; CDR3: CASSGGPGIMNTEAFF
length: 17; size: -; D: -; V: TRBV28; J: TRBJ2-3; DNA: TGTGCCAGTCTCCGCTGGGGGCATGGGAGCTGGTCGGATACGCAGTATTTT; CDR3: CASLRWGHGSWSDTQYF
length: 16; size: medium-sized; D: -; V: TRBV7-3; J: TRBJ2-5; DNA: TGTGCCAGCAGCTTAAGGGGGTTCGGGGGTCGGGAGACCCAGTACTTC; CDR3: CASSLRGFGGRETQYF
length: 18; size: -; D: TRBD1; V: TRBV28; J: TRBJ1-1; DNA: TGTGCCAGCTCTAACCGGGGAGGAGGGGGCAGAATGAACACTGAAGCTTTCTTT; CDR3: CASSNRGGGGRMNTEAFF
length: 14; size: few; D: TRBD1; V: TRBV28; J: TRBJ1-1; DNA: TGTGCCAGCACCGTGGGACAGGGGATGACTGAAGCTTTCTTT; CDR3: CASTVGQGMTEAFF
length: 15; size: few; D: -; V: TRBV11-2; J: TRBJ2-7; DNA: TGTGCCAGCAGCTCCGCCGGACGGTCCTCCTACGAGCAGTACTTC; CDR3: CASSSAGRSSYEQYF
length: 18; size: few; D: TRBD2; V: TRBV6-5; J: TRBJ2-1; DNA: TGTGCCAGCAGTTATGCGGGACTAGCGGGAGGGGGTCTGGGAGAGCAGTTCTTC; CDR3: CASSYAGLAGGGLGEQFF
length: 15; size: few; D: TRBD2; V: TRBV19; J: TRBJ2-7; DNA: TGTGCCAGTAGTGGGCTAGCGGGCCTTGTCTACGAGCAGTACTTC; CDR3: CASSGLAGLVYEQYF
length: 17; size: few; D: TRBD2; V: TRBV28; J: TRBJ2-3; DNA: TGTGCCAGCAGCCCCCGCAGGGGACTAGCGGGGTCAGATACGCAGTATTTT; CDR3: CASSPRRGLAGSDTQYF
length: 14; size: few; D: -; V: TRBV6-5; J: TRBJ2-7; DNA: TGTGCCAGCAGTTACGACGTGGACGGCTACGAGCAGTACTTC; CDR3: CASSYDVDGYEQYF
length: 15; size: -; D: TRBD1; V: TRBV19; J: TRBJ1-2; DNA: TGTGCCAGTAGTATAGACCACAGGGGGTGGTCCGGCTACACCTTC; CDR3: CASSIDHRGWSGYTF
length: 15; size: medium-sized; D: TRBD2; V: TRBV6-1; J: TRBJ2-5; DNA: TGTGCCAGCACCGATAGCGGGGGCCCGCAAGAGACCCAGTACTTC; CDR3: CASTDSGGPQETQYF
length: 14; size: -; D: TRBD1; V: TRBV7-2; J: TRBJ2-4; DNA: TGTGCCAGCAGCTTGGACAGGGCTAACAACATTCAGTACTTC; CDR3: CASSLDRANNIQYF
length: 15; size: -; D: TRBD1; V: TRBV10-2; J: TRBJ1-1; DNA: TGCGCCAGCAGTGAGCCCGACAGGGGGGGAACTGAAGCTTTCTTT; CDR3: CASSEPDRGGTEAFF
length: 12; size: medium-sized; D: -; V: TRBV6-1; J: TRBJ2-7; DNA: TGTGCCAGCAGTGAGCGGGTTTACGAGCAGTACTTC; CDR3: CASSERVYEQYF
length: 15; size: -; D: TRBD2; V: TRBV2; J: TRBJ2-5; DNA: TGTGCCAGCATTGGAGCTAGCGGGAACCAAGAGACCCAGTACTTC; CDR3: CASIGASGNQETQYF
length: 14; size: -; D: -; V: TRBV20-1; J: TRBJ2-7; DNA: TGCGCACCTTCCGTTAGGGGGGGGGGCTACGAGCAGTACTTC; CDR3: CAPSVRGGGYEQYF
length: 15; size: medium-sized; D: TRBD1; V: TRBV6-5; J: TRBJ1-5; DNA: TGTGCCAGCAGCTACGACAGGGGAAACAATCAGCCCCAGCATTTT; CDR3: CASSYDRGNNQPQHF
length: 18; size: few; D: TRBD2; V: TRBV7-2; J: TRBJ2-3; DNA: TGTGCCAGCAGCTTAGGGCCACTAGCGGGAGGGCTAGGAGATACGCAGTATTTT; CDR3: CASSLGPLAGGLGDTQYF
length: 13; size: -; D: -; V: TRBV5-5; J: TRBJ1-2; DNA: TGTGCCAGCAGCTTGGATAGTCTAGGCGGCTACACCTTC; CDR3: CASSLDSLGGYTF
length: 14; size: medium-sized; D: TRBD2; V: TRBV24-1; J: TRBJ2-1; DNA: TGTGCCACCAGTGATTTTAGCGGGCAGAATGAGCAGTTCTTC; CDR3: CATSDFSGQNEQFF
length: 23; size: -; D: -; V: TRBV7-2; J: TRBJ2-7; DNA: -; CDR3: CASTNQTSMYLCASGRVAYEQYF
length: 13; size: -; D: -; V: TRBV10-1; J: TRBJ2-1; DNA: TGCGCCAGCATGGCTAGCGCCTACAATGAGCAGTTCTTC; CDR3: CASMASAYNEQFF